Below, 6 T cell receptor beta chains from the same sample are listed, as sequenced in a study of early T cells in non-severe SARS-CoV-2 infection (dated by TCRdb to about 2021). Library creation used 5' RACE. TCRdb lists the instrument as NextSeq 500. In-frame beta chains were kept once TCRdb had trimmed the public reads at Q25 with fastp and called clones with MiXCR. Each entry is one CDR3 protein sequence, shown with its most common DNA and genes. The sample profile shows some 30,000 distinct CDR3 sequences; around 7% of them were found once. The top ten clonotypes cover 2.5% to 3% of the sample. The sample was whole blood. These receptor sequences come from an adult who was a healthcare worker with PCR-confirmed SARS-CoV-2 infection or an uninfected control (not recorded which).

This clonotype has ten or more counts. This chain joins TRBV7-9 and TRBJ2-3, with 9 bases fitting TRBD2. Germline-derived CDR1 and CDR2 are SEHNR and FQNEAQ (reference sequence). This CDR3 is built from 16 residues. V lost 1 base to trimming and J lost 4 bases; unmatched junction nucleotides: 6. The CDR3 protein is CASSLDGGRAADTQYF. The CDR3 DNA reads TGTGCCAGCAGCTTAGACGGCGGGAGGGCTGCAGATACGCAGTATTTT.

This clonotype was observed at least ten times. This rearrangement joins TRBV7-9 to TRBJ2-2; 7 bases map to TRBD1. The V gene's germline CDR1 is SEHNR and CDR2 FQNEAQ (reference sequence). The CDR3 is 17 amino acids. V shed 4 bases and J 0 bases; nucleotides not matched to a gene: 8. This CDR3 is CASSSNHGTANTGELFF. The CDR3 nucleotides read TGTGCCAGCAGCTCGAACCACGGGACAGCGAACACCGGGGAGCTGTTTTTT.

In its sample, this clonotype was seen many times. This sequence joins TRBV7-2 and TRBJ1-3; D gene unclear. The CDR3 covers 12 residues. The V end lost 4 bases, the J end lost 6 bases, and 7 bases lay between the germline ends. Germline loops: CDR1 SGHTA, CDR2 FQGNSA. Written as DNA, the CDR3 is TGTGCCAGCAGCTCCTTAAAAAACACCATATATTTT. It yields the protein CASSSLKNTIYF.

This clonotype turned up a few times. The chain combines TRBV11-2 with TRBJ2-1, with 8 bases identical to TRBD2. Losses at the gene ends were 1 base for V and 7 bases for J; bases not matched to a gene: 15. CDR1 is SGHAT, CDR2 FQNNGV, per germline. The CDR3 covers 18 residues. The CDR3 nucleotides read TGTGCCAGCAGCTTAGTCCCCTTTTCGGCGGGAGGATCAAATGAGCAGTTCTTC. The encoded protein is CASSLVPFSAGGSNEQFF.

This clonotype was observed many times. This CDR3 is CSVGGGRWNEQFF. The CDR3 region has the DNA TGCAGCGTTGGGGGCGGGAGGTGGAATGAGCAGTTCTTC. The chain links TRBV29-1 to TRBJ2-1, with 8 bases fitting TRBD2. The V segment lost 4 bases and the J segment 7 bases; nucleotides outside the gene matches: 6. Germline V gene sequence: CDR1 SQVTM, CDR2 ANQGSEA. The CDR3 consists of 13 residues.

This clonotype was seen repeatedly, ten times or more. The genes are TRBV27 and TRBJ2-7, with 7 bases lining up with TRBD2. The CDR3 spans 14 residues. Germline V gives CDR1 MNHEY, CDR2 SMNVEV (reference sequence). V shed 1 base and J 1 base; nucleotides not matched to a gene: 1. The chain's CDR3 is CASSLLGGSYEQYF. The CDR3 DNA follows: TGTGCCAGCAGTTTATTGGGGGGGTCCTACGAGCAGTACTTC.